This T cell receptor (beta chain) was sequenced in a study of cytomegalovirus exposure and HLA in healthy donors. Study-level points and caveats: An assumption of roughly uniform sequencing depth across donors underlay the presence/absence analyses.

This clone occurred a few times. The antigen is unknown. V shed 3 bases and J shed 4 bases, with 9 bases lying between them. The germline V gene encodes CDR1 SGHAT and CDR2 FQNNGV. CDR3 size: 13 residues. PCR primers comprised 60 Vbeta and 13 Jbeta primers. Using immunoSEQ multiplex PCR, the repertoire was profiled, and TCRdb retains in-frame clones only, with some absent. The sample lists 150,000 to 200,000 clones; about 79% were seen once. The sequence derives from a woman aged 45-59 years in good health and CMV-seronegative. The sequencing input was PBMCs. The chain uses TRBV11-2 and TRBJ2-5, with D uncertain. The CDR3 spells CASSFSPRETQYF. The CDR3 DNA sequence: TGTGCCAGCAGCTTTTCCCCCAGAGAGACCCAGTACTTC.